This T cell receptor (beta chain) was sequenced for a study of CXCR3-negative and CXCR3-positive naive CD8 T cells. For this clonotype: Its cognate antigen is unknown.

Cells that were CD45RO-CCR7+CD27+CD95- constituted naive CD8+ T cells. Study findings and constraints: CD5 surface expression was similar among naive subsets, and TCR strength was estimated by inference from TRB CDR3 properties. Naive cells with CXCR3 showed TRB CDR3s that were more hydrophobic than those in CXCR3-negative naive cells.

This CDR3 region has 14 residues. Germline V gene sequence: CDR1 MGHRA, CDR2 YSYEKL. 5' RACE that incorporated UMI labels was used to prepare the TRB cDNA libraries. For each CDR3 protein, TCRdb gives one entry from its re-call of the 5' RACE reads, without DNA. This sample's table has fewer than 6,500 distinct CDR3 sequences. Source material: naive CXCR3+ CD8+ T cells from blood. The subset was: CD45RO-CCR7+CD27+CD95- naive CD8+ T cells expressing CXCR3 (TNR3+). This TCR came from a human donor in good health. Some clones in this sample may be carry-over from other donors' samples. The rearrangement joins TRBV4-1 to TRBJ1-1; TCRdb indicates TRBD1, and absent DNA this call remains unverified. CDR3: CASSHPTGLAEAFF.